The source of this T cell receptor beta chain is a study of CD8 T cells in Susac syndrome (dated by TCRdb to about 2019). For the study in its entirety: Of the Susac syndrome patients who were sequenced, roughly eight were in clinical remission while about 6 had clinically active disease. Susac syndrome patients were therapy-naive, on corticosteroids (some also receiving IVIg), or on IVIg alone at blood withdrawal. The study used repertoire sequencing to test whether antigen drove CD8+ T cell activation and differentiation in Susac syndrome. Overall study results and their limits: The number of individuals in the TCR sequencing and HLA analysis was recognized as being relatively small. In the CD4+ T cell repertoire of Susac syndrome patients, clonal expansion was not detected.

Peripheral blood CD8+ and CD4+ T cells from healthy donors, Susac syndrome patients and multiple sclerosis patients were profiled by high-throughput TCR beta sequencing. The Susac syndrome patients fulfilled recently defined diagnostic criteria for either definite or probable disease. Bulk CD8+ and CD4+ T cells were purified by magnetic negative isolation, whereas CD8+ TEMRA cells were enriched by FACS. Blood was collected in EDTA tubes and processed within 24 hours, with PBMCs isolated through density gradient centrifugation. PBMCs intended for TCR sequencing were frozen in liquid nitrogen and were later thawed in a 37 degrees C water bath. Purity of sorted or isolated CD4+, CD8+ and CD8+ TEMRA cells was at least 90%. RNA was extracted with the RNeasy kit and about 0.45 to 1 ug was reverse transcribed using random hexamers. The immunoSEQ multiplex PCR assay, covering 54 Vbeta and 13 Jbeta segments, was used to amplify TCR beta CDR3 regions. PCR amplification bias was corrected by using a synthetic template baseline for primer optimization and computational correction. In the authors' own workflow: Only productive sequences were kept, with reads annotated to V, D and J genes according to IMGT and analyzed in immunoSEQ Analyzer. Clonality was calculated as one minus the Shannon entropy normalized by log2 of the number of productive unique sequences. For each patient and control, public and private clones were evaluated among the 100 most prevalent clones. Clones were defined as Susac-specific when absent from the healthy and MS cohorts, from about 1,100 published viral clones and from other ImmuneACCESS disease sequences. In TCRdb, the public reads were trimmed at Q25 with fastp and aligned with MiXCR, with productive beta chains retained. A single entry per CDR3 protein holds the most common genes and DNA from its merged rows. None of the V and J calls come from the authors' own analysis; TCRdb made them. The sample table shows approximately 210,000 distinct CDR3 sequences, and 94% are seen once. The ten most abundant clones make up 0.15% to 0.2% of the sample.

CDR1 GTSNPN and CDR2 SVGIG were looked up in the germline V gene (reference sequence). The CDR3 runs 13 residues from the cysteine to the phenylalanine. This entry keeps only the CDR3 DNA: 39 bases, framed from base 1. Trimming at the junction amounts to 6 bases on V and 5 bases on J, and the germline ends lie 16 bases apart. About this clonotype itself: Its cognate antigen has yet to be identified. Base qualities are not recorded, but no much larger clone differs from it by a single base.

Sequenced input: CD4+ T cells from PBMCs. This TCR came from a human donor with Susac syndrome. The receptor chain draws on TRBV30 and TRBJ1-1; no D gene can be assigned with confidence. The CDR3 protein sequence reads: CACHSLESTEAFF. The nucleotide sequence is TGTGCCTGCCATTCTCTCGAGTCTACTGAAGCTTTCTTT. Joined to the reference TRBV30 and TRBJ1-1 proteins, this CDR3 gives the full variable domain: SQTIHQWPATLVQPVGSPLSLECTVEGTSNPNLYWYRQAAGRGLQLLFYSVGIGQISSEVPQNLSASRPQDRQFILSSKKLLLSDSGFYLCACHSLESTEAFFGQGTRLTVV.